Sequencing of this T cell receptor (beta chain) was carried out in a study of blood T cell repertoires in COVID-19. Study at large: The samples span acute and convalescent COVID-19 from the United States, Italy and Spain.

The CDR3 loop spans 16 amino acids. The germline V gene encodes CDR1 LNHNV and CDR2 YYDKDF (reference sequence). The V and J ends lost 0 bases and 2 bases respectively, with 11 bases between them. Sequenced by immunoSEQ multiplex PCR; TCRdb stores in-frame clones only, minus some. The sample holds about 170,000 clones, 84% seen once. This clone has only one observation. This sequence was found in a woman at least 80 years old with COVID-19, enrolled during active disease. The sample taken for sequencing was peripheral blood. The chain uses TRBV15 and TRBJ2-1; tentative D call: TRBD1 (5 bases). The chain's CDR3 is CATSRDNTGTYNEQFF. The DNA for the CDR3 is TGTGCCACCAGCAGAGATAACACAGGAACCTACAATGAGCAGTTCTTC.